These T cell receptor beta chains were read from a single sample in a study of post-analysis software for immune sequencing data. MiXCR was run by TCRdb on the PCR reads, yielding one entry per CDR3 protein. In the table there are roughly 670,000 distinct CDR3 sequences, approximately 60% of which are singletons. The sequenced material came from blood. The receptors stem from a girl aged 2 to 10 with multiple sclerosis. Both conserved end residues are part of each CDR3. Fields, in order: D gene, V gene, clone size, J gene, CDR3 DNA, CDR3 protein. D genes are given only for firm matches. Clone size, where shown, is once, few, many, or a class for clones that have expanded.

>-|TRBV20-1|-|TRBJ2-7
TGCAGTGCCCAGGGAAGAGCCTACGAGCAGTACTTC
CSAQGRAYEQYF
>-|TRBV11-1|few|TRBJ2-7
TGTGCCAGCAGCTTACAATCGGACGAGCAGTACTTC
CASSLQSDEQYF
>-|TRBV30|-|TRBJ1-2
TGTGCCTGGAGAAATACAGATTCCTATGGCTACACCTTC
CAWRNTDSYGYTF
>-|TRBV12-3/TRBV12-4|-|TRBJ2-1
TGTGCCAGCAGTTTAGGCCGGCTAGGGTCACATGAGCAGTTCTTC
CASSLGRLGSHEQFF
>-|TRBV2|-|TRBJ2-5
TGTGCCAGCAGGGGACACCTATCTCAAGAGACCCAGTACTTC
CASRGHLSQETQYF
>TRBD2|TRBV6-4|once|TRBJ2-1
TGTGCCAGCAGTAGGGAGCGGGGTTCCTACAATGAGCAGTTCTTC
CASSRERGSYNEQFF
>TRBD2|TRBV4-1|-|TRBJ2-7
TGCGCCAGCAGCCAACAGGGACTAGCGGGAGGCTACGAGCAGTACTTC
CASSQQGLAGGYEQYF
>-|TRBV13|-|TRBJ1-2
TGTGCCAGCAGCCCGGGCCCGCCAGGGTGGGGTTATGGCTACACCTTC
CASSPGPPGWGYGYTF
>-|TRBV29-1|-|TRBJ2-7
TGCAGCGTTGCGCACAGGGCTTTTCCCGACGAGCAGTACTTC
CSVAHRAFPDEQYF
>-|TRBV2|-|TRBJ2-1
TGTGCCAGCAGTGAGGGGGATCGCTCCTACAATGAGCAGTTCTTC
CASSEGDRSYNEQFF
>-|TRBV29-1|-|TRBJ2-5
TGCAGCTTTGAGGGGTCGGCCCAAGAGACCCAGTACTTC
CSFEGSAQETQYF
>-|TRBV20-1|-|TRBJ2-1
TGCAGTGCTAGAGACCGTCCCTACAATGAGCAGTTCTTC
CSARDRPYNEQFF
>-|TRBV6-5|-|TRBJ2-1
TGTGCCACTACCGGGGGTAGGGTTAATGAGCAGTTCTTC
CATTGGRVNEQFF
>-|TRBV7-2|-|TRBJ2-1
TGTGCCAGCAGCTTAAATAACAGGGTCGAGCAGTTCTTC
CASSLNNRVEQFF
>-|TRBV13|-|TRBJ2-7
TGTGCCAGCAGCTCCGGTCGGGGGTTTGACGAGCAGTACTTC
CASSSGRGFDEQYF
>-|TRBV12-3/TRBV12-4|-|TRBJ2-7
TGTGCCAGCAGGACTGGCGGGATGGCCCACGAGCAGTACTTC
CASRTGGMAHEQYF
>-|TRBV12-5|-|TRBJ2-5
TGTGCTAGTGGTTTGTCTGAGACCCAGTACTTC
CASGLSETQYF
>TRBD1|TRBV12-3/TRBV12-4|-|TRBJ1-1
TGTGCCAGCAGTCCAGGGGGCTGGAACACTGAAGCTTTCTTT
CASSPGGWNTEAFF
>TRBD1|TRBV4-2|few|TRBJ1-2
TGTGCCAGCAGCCAAGTGGCAGGGGGTGGCTACACCTTC
CASSQVAGGGYTF
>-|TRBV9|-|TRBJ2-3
TGTGCCAGCAGCTCCCGGACCTACGGCGATACGCAGTATTTT
CASSSRTYGDTQYF
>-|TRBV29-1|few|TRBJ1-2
TGCAGCGTTGATGGGGGGCGCGAATATGGCTACACCTTC
CSVDGGREYGYTF
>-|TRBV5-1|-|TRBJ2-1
TGCGCCAGCAGCTGGCAACCCTTTGATTGGAGTTCCCACAATGAGCAGTTCTTC
CASSWQPFDWSSHNEQFF
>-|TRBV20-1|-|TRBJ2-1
TGCAGTGCTCCCAAAACCGGGGCGCAGAATGAGCAGTTCTTC
CSAPKTGAQNEQFF
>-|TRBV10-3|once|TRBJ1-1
TGTGCCATCAGTGGAACAGCTTTGAACACTGAAGCTTTCTTT
CAISGTALNTEAFF
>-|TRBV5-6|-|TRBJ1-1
TGTGCCAGCAGCTTGGGGACAGCCTTCACTGAAGCTTTCTTT
CASSLGTAFTEAFF
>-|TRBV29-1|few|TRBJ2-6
TGCAGCGTTGACCCGGGGAGCGGGGCCAACGTCCTGACTTTC
CSVDPGSGANVLTF
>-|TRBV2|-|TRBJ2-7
TGTGCCAGCAGTGAAGCGGGGGTGCGGTACGAGCAGTACTTC
CASSEAGVRYEQYF
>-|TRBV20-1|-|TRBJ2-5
TGCAGTGCTAACCAGCGGTTAAGAGAGACCCAGTACTTC
CSANQRLRETQYF
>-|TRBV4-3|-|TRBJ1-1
TGCGCCAGCAGCCAAGATTCGTGGAACACTGAAGCTTTCTTT
CASSQDSWNTEAFF
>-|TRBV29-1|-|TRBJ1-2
TGCAGCGCCCGGAGGGGGAAGGAAGGCTACACCTTC
CSARRGKEGYTF
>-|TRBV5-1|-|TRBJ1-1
TGCGCCAGCAGCTTTAGACGGCAGGGCATCGCCACTGAAGCTTTCTTT
CASSFRRQGIATEAFF
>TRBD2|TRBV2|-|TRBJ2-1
TGTGCCAGCAGGAACCGTCTAAGAACTAGGGAGGGCAATGAGCAGTTCTTC
CASRNRLRTREGNEQFF
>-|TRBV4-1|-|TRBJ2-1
TGCGCCAGCAGCCAAGGGTGGGAGGAGGGACCTACGCGGCGGTTCTTC
CASSQGWEEGPTRRFF
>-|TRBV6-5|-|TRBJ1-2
TGTGCCAGCAAAGTTACCCTGGACGTTTATGGCTACACCTTC
CASKVTLDVYGYTF
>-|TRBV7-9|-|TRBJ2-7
TGTGCCAGCAGCTTAGGGTCGGCGCGGGAGCAGTACTTC
CASSLGSAREQYF
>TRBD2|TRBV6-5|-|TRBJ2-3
TGTGCCAGCAGACGACTAGCGGAACTCACAGATACGCAGTATTTT
CASRRLAELTDTQYF
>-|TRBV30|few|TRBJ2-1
TGTGCCTGGAGGGTAGGAGGGATTGGATTTGGGTTCTTC
CAWRVGGIGFGFF
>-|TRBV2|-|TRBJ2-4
TGTGCCAGCAGTACCAAAAACATTCAGTACTTC
CASSTKNIQYF
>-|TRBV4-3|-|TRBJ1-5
TGCGCCAGCAGCCACACAACAGATAGCAATCAGCCCCAGCATTTT
CASSHTTDSNQPQHF
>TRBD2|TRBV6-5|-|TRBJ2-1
TGTGCCAGCAGTTACCCCGCGGGGGGTGGGGACAATGAGCAGTTCTTC
CASSYPAGGGDNEQFF
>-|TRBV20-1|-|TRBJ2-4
TGCAGTGCTAGAGATTTGTGGCTAGACTCTTTAGCCAAAAACATTCAGTACTTC
CSARDLWLDSLAKNIQYF
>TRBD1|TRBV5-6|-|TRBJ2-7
TGTGCCAGCAGCACCGGACAGGCCCACTCCTACGAGCAGTACTTC
CASSTGQAHSYEQYF
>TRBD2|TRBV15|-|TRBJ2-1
TGTGCCACCAGCAGAGGCCTGGGGCTAGCGGGAGGTAATGAGCAGTTCTTC
CATSRGLGLAGGNEQFF
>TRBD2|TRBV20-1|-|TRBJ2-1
TGCAGTGCTGAAACCGGGACTAGCGGGAGGCATGAGCAGTTCTTC
CSAETGTSGRHEQFF